This TCR beta chain was captured in a study of cytotoxic CD8 clonotypes in ibrutinib-treated CLL. As for the study in general: Among responders, roughly 25 were partial and 2 complete; after median roughly 70 months, approximately 15 stayed remitted and roughly twelve progressed.

Sequencing was performed with immunoSEQ multiplex PCR; in TCRdb, only in-frame clones are kept and a portion is missing. The table lists approximately 84,000 clones, 70% to 80% of them singletons, with more than 4.5% in the top ten. The CDR3 consists of 16 residues. CDR1 and CDR2 from the germline V gene are SGHTA and FQGNSA. The V end was cut by 3 bases, the J end by 0 bases, with 12 bases between. This material consisted of PBMCs, taken after 12 months of ibrutinib treatment. The receptor's source is a human donor with chronic lymphocytic leukemia. The chain uses TRBV7-2 and TRBJ1-3; the D is unclear. The CDR3 sequence is CASSLGPPSSGNTIYF. The CDR3 DNA is TGTGCCAGCAGCTTGGGCCCGCCAAGCTCTGGAAACACCATATATTTT.